Here is one T cell receptor (beta chain) with its context. What it recognizes is unknown. The CDR3 totals 14 residues. V lost 3 bases, J lost 0 bases, and 9 bases lay in between. The germline V gene has CDR1 GTSNPN and CDR2 SVGIG (reference sequence). These data originate in a study of cytomegalovirus exposure and HLA in healthy donors. Study information: Approximately 85 million unique TCRs from HLA-typed donors were held in an early release of data.

General study results and limits: A later analysis appeared to link common viral pathogens to several of the most significant clusters.

PCR used 60 Vbeta primers and 13 Jbeta primers. Only in-frame clones appear in the TCRdb table, and some are missing; sequencing was by immunoSEQ multiplex PCR. The sample has 140,000 to 150,000 clones, 78% seen once. The clonotype comes from a middle-aged man in good health and CMV-seropositive. The chain has TRBV30 and TRBJ1-5; D unclear. Sequenced material: PBMCs. CDR3 DNA sequence: TGTGCCTGGAGCGGAGGCAATAGCAATCAGCCCCAGCATTTT. Residues: CAWSGGNSNQPQHF.